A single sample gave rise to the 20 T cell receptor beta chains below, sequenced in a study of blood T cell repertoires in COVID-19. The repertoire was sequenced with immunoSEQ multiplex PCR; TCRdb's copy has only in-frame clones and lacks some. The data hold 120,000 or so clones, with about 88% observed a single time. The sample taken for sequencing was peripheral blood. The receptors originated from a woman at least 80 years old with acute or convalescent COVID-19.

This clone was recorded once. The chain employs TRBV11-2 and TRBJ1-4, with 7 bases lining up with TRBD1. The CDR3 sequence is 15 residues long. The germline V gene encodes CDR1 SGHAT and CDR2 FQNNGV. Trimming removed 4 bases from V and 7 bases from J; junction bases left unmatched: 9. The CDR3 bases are TGTGCCAGCAGCTCACAGGGGAACAAAGGTGAAAAACTGTTTTTT. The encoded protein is CASSSQGNKGEKLFF.

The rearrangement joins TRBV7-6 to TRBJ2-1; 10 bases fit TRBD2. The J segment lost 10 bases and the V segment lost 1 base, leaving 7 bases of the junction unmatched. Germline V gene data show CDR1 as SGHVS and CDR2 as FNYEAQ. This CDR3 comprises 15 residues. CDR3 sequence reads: CASSLVASGGREQFF. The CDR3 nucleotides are TGTGCCAGCAGCTTAGTGGCTAGCGGGGGTCGGGAGCAGTTCTTC.

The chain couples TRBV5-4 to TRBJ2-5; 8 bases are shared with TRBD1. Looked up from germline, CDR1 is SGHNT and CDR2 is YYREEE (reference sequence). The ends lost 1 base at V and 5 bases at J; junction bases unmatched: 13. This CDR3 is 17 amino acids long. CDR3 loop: CASSLKTGGVDRETQYF. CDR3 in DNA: TGTGCCAGCAGCTTGAAAACAGGGGGAGTCGACCGGGAGACCCAGTACTTC.

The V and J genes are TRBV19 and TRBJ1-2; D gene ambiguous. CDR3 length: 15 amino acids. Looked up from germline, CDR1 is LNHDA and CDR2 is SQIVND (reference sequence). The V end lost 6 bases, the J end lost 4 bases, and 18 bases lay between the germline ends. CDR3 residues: CASSQARRQGYGYTF. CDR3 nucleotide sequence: TGTGCCAGTAGCCAAGCCCGTCGACAAGGCTATGGCTACACCTTC.

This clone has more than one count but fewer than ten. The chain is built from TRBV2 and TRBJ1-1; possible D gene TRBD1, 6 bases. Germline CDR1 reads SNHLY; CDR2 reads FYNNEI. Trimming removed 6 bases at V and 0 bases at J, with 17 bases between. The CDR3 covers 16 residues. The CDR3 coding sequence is TGTGCCAGCAGGAACGCGGAGGGGGGGGTGAACACTGAAGCTTTCTTT. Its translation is CASRNAEGGVNTEAFF.

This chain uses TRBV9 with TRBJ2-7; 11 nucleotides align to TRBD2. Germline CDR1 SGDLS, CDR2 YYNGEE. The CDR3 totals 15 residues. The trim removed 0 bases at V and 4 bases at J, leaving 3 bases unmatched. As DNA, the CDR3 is TGTGCCAGCAGCGTAGGTGGGACTAGCGGTTACGAGCAGTACTTC. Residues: CASSVGGTSGYEQYF.

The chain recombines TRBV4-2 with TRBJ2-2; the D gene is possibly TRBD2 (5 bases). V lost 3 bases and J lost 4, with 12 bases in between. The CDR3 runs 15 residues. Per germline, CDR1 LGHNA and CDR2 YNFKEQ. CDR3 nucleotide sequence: TGTGCCAGCAGCCAGGCCACTAGAGGCACCGGGGAGCTGTTTTTT. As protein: CASSQATRGTGELFF.

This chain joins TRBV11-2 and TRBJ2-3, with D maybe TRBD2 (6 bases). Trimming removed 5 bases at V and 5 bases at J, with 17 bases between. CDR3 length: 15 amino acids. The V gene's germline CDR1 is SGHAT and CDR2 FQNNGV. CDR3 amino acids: CASSPRRGAKDTQYF. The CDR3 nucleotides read TGTGCCAGCAGCCCGCGGAGGGGCGCGAAAGATACGCAGTATTTT. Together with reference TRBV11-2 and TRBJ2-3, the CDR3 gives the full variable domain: EAGVAQSPRYKIIEKRQSVAFWCNPISGHATLYWYQQILGQGPKLLIQFQNNGVVDDSQLPKDRFSAERLKGVDSTLKIQPAKLEDSAVYLCASSPRRGAKDTQYFGPGTRLTVL.

The CDR3: CASSPQGQGGNEQYF. The CDR3 DNA reads as TGTGCCAGCAGCCCCCAAGGACAGGGGGGAAACGAGCAGTACTTC. The chain carries TRBV27 and TRBJ2-7; 10 bases are shared with TRBD1. The germline CDR1 and CDR2 sequences are MNHEY and SMNVEV (reference sequence). This CDR3 region has 15 residues. V lost 6 bases to trimming and J lost 5 bases; unmatched junction nucleotides: 10.

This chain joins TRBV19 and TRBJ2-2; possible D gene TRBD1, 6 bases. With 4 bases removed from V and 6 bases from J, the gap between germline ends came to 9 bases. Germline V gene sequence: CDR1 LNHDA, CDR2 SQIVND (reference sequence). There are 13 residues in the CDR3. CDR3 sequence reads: CASSTGVPGELFF. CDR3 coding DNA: TGTGCCAGTAGTACAGGGGTCCCCGGGGAGCTGTTTTTT.

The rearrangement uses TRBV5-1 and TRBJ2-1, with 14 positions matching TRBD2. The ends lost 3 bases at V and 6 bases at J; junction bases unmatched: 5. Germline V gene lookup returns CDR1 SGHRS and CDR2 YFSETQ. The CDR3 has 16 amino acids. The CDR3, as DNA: TGCGCCAGCAGCTCCCGGACTAGCGGGGGGATCAATGAGCAGTTCTTC. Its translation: CASSSRTSGGINEQFF.

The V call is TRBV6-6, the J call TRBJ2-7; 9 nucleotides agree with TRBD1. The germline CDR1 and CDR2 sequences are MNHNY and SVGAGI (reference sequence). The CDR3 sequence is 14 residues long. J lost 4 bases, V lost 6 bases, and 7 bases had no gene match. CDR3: CASRSTGGGYEQYF. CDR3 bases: TGTGCCAGCAGATCAACAGGGGGCGGGTACGAGCAGTACTTC.

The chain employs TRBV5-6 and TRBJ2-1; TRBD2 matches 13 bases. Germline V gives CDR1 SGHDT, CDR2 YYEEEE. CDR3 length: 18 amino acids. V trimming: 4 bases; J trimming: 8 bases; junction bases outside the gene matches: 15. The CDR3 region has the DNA TGTGCCAGCAGCGGCGGGACTAGCGGGACCCATATGTTGGATGAGCAGTTCTTC. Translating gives CASSGGTSGTHMLDEQFF.

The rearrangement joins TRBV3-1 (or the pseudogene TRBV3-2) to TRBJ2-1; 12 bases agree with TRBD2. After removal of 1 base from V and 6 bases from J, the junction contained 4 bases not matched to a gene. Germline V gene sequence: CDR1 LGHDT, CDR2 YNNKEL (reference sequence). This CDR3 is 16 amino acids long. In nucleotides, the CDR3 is TGTGCCAGCAGCCAAGGGACTAGCGGGAAGGGCAATGAGCAGTTCTTC. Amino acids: CASSQGTSGKGNEQFF.

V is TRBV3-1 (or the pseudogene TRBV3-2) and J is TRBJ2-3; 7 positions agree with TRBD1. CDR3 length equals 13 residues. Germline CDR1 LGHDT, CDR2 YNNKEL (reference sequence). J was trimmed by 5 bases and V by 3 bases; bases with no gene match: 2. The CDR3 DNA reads TGTGCCAGCAGCCAGGCAGGGGGAGATACGCAGTATTTT. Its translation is CASSQAGGDTQYF.

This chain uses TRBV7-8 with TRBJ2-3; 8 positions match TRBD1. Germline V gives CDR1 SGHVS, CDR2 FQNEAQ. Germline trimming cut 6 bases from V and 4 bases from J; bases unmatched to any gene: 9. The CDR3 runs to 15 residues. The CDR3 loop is CASRAGGVISDTQYF. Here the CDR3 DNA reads TGTGCCAGCAGGGCAGGGGGCGTTATCTCAGATACGCAGTATTTT.

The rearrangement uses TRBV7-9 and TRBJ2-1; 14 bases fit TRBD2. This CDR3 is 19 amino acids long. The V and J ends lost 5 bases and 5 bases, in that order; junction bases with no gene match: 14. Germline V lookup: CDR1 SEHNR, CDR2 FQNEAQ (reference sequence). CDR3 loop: CASSPGLAGGLIMDNEQFF. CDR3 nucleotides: TGTGCCAGCAGCCCCGGACTAGCGGGGGGCCTCATCATGGACAATGAGCAGTTCTTC.

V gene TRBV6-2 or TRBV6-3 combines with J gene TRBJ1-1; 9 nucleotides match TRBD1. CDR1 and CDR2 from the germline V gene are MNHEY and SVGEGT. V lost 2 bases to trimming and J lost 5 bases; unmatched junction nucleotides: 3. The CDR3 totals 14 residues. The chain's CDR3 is CASSYGQGRTEAFF. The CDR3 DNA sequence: TGTGCCAGCAGTTACGGACAGGGGAGGACTGAAGCTTTCTTT.

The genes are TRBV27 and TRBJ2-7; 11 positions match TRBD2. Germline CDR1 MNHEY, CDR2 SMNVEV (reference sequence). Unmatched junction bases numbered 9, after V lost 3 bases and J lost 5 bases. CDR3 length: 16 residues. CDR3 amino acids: CASSFLSGGALDEQYF. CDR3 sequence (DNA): TGTGCCAGCAGTTTCCTTAGCGGGGGGGCCTTAGACGAGCAGTACTTC.

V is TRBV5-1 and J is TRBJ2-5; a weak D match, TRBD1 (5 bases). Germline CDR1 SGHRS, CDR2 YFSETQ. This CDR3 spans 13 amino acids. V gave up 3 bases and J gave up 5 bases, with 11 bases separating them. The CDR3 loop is CASSSRVLETQYF. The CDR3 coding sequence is TGCGCCAGCAGCTCCAGGGTTTTGGAGACCCAGTACTTC.